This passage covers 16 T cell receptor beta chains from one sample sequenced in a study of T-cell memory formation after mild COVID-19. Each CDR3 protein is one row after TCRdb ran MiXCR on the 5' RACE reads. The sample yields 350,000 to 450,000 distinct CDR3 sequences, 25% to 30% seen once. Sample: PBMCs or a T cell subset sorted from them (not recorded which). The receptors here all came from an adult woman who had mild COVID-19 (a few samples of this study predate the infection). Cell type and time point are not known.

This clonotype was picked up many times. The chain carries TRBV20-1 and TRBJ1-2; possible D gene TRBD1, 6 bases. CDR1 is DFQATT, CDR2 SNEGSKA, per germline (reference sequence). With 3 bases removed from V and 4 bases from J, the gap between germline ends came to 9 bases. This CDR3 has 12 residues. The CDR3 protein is CSASGQSYGYTF. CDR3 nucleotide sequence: TGCAGTGCTAGCGGACAGAGCTATGGCTACACCTTC.

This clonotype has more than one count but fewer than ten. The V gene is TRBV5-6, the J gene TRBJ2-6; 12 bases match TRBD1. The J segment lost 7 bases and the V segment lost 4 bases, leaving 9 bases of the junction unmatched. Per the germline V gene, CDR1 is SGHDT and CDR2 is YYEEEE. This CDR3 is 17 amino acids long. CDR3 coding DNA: TGTGCCAGCAGCAAGGGACAGGGGGCGCGGGTAGCCAACGTCCTGACTTTC. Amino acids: CASSKGQGARVANVLTF.

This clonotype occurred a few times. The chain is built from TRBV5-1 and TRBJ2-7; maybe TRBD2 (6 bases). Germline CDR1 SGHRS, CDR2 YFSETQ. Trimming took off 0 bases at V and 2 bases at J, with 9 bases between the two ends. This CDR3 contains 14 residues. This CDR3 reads CASSLEREPYEQYF. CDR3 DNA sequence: TGCGCCAGCAGCTTGGAACGGGAGCCCTACGAGCAGTACTTC.

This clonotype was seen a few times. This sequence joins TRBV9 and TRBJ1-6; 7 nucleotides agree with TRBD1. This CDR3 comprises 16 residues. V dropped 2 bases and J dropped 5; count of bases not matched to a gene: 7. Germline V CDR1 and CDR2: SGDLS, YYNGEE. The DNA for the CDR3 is TGTGCCAGCAGCGTTATGACAGGGAGTAATAATTCACCCCTCCACTTT. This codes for CASSVMTGSNNSPLHF. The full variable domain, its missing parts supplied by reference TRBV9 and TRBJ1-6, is DSGVTQTPKHLITATGQRVTLRCSPRSGDLSVYWYQQSLDQGLQFLIQYYNGEERAKGNILERFSAQQFPDLHSELNLSSLELGDSALYFCASSVMTGSNNSPLHFGNGTRLTVT.

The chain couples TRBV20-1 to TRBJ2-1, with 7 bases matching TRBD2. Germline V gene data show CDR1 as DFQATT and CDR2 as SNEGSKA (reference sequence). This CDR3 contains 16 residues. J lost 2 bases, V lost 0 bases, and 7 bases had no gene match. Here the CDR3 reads CSARDFAGDTYNEQFF. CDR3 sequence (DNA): TGCAGTGCTAGAGATTTCGCGGGAGACACCTACAATGAGCAGTTCTTC.

The CDR3 bases are TGCAGTGCTAGAGGGGACAACGCCTACCCCCACCCCTCCCTCTATGAGCAGTTCTTC. It translates to CSARGDNAYPHPSLYEQFF. The V call is TRBV20-1, the J call TRBJ2-1, with TRBD1 as a possible D gene (6 bases). The CDR3 totals 19 residues. The V end was cut by 1 base, the J end by 8 bases, with 30 bases between. Germline V lookup: CDR1 DFQATT, CDR2 SNEGSKA (reference sequence).

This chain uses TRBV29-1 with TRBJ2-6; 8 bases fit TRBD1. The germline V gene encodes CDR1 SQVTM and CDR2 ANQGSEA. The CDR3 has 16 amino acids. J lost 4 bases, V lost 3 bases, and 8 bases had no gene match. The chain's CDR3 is CSVDPGTGSGANVLTF. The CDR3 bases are TGCAGCGTTGACCCGGGGACAGGCTCAGGGGCCAACGTCCTGACTTTC.

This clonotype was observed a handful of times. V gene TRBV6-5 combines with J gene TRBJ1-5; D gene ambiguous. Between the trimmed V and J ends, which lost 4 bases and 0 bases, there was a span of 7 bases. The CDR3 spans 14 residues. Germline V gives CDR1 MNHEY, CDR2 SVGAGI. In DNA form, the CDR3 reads TGTGCCAGCAGTTCCTACGATAGCAATCAGCCCCAGCATTTT. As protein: CASSSYDSNQPQHF.

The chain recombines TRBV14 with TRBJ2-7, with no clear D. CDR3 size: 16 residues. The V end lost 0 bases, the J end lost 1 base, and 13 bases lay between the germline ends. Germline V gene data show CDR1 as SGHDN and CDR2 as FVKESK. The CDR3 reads CASSQDFKSGSYEQYF. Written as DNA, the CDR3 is TGTGCCAGCAGCCAAGATTTTAAATCCGGGTCCTACGAGCAGTACTTC.

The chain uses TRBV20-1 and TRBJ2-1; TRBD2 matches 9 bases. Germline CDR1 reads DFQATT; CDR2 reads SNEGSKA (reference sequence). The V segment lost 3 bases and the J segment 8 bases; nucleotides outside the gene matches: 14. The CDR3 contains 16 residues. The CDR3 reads CSARGVAGVGRDEQFF. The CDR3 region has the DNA TGCAGTGCTAGGGGGGTAGCGGGAGTGGGTAGGGATGAGCAGTTCTTC.

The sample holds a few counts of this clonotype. The CDR3 loop is CSLRRVLNTEAFF. The CDR3 nucleotides are TGCAGCCTCCGCAGGGTGTTGAACACTGAAGCTTTCTTT. V and J are TRBV29-1 and TRBJ1-1, with D tentatively TRBD1 (5 bases). The CDR3 runs 13 residues. Germline V gene sequence: CDR1 SQVTM, CDR2 ANQGSEA. V was shortened by 8 bases and J by 0 bases, with 13 bases between the two germline ends.

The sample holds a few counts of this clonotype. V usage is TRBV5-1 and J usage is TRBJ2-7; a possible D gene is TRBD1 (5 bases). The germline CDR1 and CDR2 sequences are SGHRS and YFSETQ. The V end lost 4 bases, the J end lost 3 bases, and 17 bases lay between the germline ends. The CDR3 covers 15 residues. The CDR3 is CASSQGRVSNYEQYF. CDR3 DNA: TGCGCCAGCAGCCAGGGCAGGGTGAGCAACTACGAGCAGTACTTC.

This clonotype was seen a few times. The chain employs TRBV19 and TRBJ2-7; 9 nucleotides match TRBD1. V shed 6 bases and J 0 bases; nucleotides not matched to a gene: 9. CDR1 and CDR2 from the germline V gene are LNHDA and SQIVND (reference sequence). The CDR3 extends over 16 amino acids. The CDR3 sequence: CASSHGRDRASYEQYF. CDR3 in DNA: TGTGCCAGTAGCCACGGCCGGGACAGGGCCTCCTACGAGCAGTACTTC. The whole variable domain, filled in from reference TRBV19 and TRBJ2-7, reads DGGITQSPKYLFRKEGQNVTLSCEQNLNHDAMYWYRQDPGQGLRLIYYSQIVNDFQKGDIAEGYSVSREKKESFPLTVTSAQKNPTAFYLCASSHGRDRASYEQYFGPGTRLTVT.

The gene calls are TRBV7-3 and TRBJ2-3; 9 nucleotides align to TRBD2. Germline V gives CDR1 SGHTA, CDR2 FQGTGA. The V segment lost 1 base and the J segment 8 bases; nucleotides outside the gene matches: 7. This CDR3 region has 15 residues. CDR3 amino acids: CASSLRGSGGGTQYF. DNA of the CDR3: TGTGCCAGCAGCTTAAGGGGTAGCGGGGGAGGTACGCAGTATTTT.

CDR3 nucleotides: TGTGCCATCAGGACCCCCGGGACAGGGATCATAGGCAATCAGCCCCAGCATTTT. Amino acids: CAIRTPGTGIIGNQPQHF. The chain carries TRBV10-3 and TRBJ1-5; 9 bases are a match to TRBD1. Germline V gene lookup returns CDR1 ENHRY and CDR2 SYGVKD. The CDR3 runs to 18 residues. V was pared by 6 bases and J by 2 bases, with 14 bases of the junction left unmatched.

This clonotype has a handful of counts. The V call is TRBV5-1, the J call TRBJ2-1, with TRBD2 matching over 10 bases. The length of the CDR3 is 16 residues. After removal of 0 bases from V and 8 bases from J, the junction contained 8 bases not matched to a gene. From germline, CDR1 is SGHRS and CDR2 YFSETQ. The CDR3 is CASSLVASGSTHEQFF. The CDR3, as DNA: TGCGCCAGCAGCTTGGTTGCTAGCGGGAGTACCCATGAGCAGTTCTTC.